This T cell receptor (beta chain) originates from a study of cytomegalovirus exposure and HLA in healthy donors. Study summary: A data release that came early held approximately 92 million unique TCRs from HLA-typed donors. Regarding the study as a whole: Later analysis identified about 18,000 TCR beta sequences associated with HLA alleles, using a false discovery rate threshold of 0.05.

Deletions cut 1 base from V and 1 base from J, with 16 bases between. The CDR3 is made up of 17 amino acids. Germline values: CDR1 MGHDK, CDR2 SYGVNS. Of note for this clone: Its antigen is not known.

PCR was performed using 60 Vbeta and 13 Jbeta primers. Profiled with immunoSEQ multiplex PCR; TCRdb holds only in-frame clones, not every one. The sample consists of around 150,000 clones, around 80% of them appearing once. This TCR was recovered from a man aged 30 to 45 in good health. Sequencing input: PBMCs. V usage is TRBV25-1 and J usage is TRBJ2-5; D is perhaps TRBD1 (6 bases). The CDR3 DNA is TGTGCCAGCAGTGAATGGTTAGGGGGAGAGTTCCAAGAGACCCAGTACTTC. Protein: CASSEWLGGEFQETQYF.